This TCR beta chain was profiled in a study of blood T cell repertoires in COVID-19. The CDR3 is made up of 15 amino acids. The ends lost 1 base at V and 2 bases at J; junction bases unmatched: 2. Germline CDR1 is MGHDK and CDR2 is SYGVNS. This clone was seen a single time. Some clones are missing from TCRdb's copy, which holds only in-frame ones; the method was immunoSEQ multiplex PCR. This sample has 150,000 to 200,000 clones, with 84% found just once. Sequencing was performed on peripheral blood. The receptor was isolated from a woman aged 80 or over with acute or convalescent COVID-19. The chain is built from TRBV25-1 and TRBJ2-7; 10 bases are a match to TRBD1. The CDR3 DNA follows: TGTGCCAGCAGTGAATTCGGGACAGGGGCCTACGAGCAGTACTTC. This sequence encodes CASSEFGTGAYEQYF.